This TCR beta chain was profiled in a study of CD8+CD57+ T cells in acquired aplastic anemia. The overall study: Across the sorted CD4+ and CD8+ cells, DNA amounts averaged roughly 3 ug. Study results and limitations: In common between the patients and the controls were nearly 30 CD8+ CDR3 sequences.

By flow cytometry, patients selected for sequencing had shown an expansion of CD8+CD57+ cells. Severe acquired aplastic anemia affected all patients. No therapy had been given to the patients at the time of blood sampling. A remark on this clonotype: Its target is not known.

Profiling of TCR beta VDJ combinations and CDR3 sequences used genomic DNA as template. TCRdb re-called the reads with MiXCR, one entry per CDR3 protein. The sample includes 160,000 or so distinct CDR3 sequences, over 70% seen only once; the top ten take about 50%. The sequence was obtained from a human donor with aplastic anemia. Material: sorted CD4+, CD8+, or CD8+CD57+ T cells (not recorded which) from PBMCs.

The CDR3 nucleotides read TGTGCCAGCAGCTCCGGGCTACATGCGGGAACGTCACCCCTCCACTTT. It yields the protein CASSSGLHAGTSPLHF. The chain joins TRBV4-2 to TRBJ1-6; D not resolved. The CDR3 has 16 amino acids. Looked up from germline, CDR1 is LGHNA and CDR2 is YNFKEQ. Trimming stripped 5 bases from V and 10 bases from J, with 21 bases between.